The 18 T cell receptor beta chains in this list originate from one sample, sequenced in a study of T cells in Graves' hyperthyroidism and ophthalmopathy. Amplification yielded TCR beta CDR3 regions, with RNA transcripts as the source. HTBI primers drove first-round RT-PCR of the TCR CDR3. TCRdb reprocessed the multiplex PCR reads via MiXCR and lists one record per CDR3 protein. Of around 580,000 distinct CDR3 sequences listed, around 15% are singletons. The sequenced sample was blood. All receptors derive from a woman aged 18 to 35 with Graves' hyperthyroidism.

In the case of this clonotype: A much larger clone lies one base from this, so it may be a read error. CDR3 nucleotide sequence: TGTGCCAGCAGTTACTCTGGCAGGGGACAAGAGACCCAGTACTTC. Translating gives CASSYSGRGQETQYF. This sequence joins TRBV6-6 and TRBJ2-5, with D possibly matching TRBD1 (6 bases). The CDR3 is made up of 15 amino acids. Trimming cost V 0 bases and J 2 bases, with 10 bases left between them. Looked up from germline, CDR1 is MNHNY and CDR2 is SVGAGI (reference sequence).

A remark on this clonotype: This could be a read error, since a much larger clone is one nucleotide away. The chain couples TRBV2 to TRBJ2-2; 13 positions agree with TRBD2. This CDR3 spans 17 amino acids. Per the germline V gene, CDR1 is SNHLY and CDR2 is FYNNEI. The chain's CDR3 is CTSSILAGGLGTGELFF. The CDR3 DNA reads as TGTACCAGCAGTATACTAGCGGGGGGGCTGGGCACCGGGGAGCTGTTTTTT.

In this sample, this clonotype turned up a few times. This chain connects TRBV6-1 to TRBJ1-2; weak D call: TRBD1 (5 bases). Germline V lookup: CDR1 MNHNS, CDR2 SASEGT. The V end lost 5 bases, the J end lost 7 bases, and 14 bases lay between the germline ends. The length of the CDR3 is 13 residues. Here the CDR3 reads CASSQGLSTGYTF. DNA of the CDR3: TGTGCCAGCAGTCAGGGACTCTCCACTGGCTACACCTTC.

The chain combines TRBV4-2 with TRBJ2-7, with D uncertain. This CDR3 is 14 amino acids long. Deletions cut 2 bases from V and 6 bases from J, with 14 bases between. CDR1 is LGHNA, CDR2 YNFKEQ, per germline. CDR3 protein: CASSQLVGPSEQYF. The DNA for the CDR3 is TGTGCCAGCAGCCAACTCGTGGGCCCTAGCGAGCAGTACTTC.

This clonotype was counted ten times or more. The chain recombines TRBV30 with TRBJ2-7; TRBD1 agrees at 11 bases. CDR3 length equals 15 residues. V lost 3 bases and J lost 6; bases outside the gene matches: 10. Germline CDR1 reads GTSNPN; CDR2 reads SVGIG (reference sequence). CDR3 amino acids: CAWSDGTGGFSEQYF. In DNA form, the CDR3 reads TGTGCCTGGAGCGACGGGACAGGGGGGTTCAGCGAGCAGTACTTC.

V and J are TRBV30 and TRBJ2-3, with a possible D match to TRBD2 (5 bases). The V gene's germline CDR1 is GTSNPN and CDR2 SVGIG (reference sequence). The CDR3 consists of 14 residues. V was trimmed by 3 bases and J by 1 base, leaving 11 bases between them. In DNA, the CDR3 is TGTGCCTGGAGAAAGGGCGGGCGCACAGATACGCAGTATTTT. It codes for CAWRKGGRTDTQYF.

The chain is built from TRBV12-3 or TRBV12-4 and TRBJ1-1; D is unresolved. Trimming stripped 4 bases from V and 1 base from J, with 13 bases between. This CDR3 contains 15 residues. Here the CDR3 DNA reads TGTGCCAGCAGTTCACAATGGGGAGGGAACACTGAAGCTTTCTTT. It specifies CASSSQWGGNTEAFF.

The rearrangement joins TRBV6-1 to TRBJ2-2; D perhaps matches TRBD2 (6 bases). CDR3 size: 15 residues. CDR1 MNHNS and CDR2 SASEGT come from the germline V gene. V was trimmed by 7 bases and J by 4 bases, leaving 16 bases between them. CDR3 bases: TGTGCCAGCAATCGGCGGCGGGAAAGCACCGGGGAGCTGTTTTTT. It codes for CASNRRRESTGELFF.

This CDR3 reads CSAHMDGAGNTIYF. The CDR3 region has the DNA TGCAGTGCCCACATGGATGGGGCTGGAAACACCATATATTTT. This chain uses TRBV20-1 with TRBJ1-3, with D unresolved. The length of the CDR3 is 14 residues. Germline V gives CDR1 DFQATT, CDR2 SNEGSKA (reference sequence). Trimming shortened V by 6 bases and J by 2 bases, and 14 bases separated the two germline ends.

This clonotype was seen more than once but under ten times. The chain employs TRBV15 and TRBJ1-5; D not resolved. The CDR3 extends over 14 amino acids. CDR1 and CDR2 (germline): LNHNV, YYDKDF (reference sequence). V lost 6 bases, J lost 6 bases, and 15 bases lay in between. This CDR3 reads CATSGRRGSQPQHF. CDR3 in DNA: TGTGCCACCAGTGGCAGGAGAGGGAGTCAGCCCCAGCATTTT.

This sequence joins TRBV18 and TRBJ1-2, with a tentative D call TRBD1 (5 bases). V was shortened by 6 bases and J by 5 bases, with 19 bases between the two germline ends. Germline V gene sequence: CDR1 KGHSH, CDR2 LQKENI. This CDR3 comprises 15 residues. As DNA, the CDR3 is TGTGCCAGCTCCCCGGGACTTTCGGCTTCTTATGGCTACACCTTC. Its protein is CASSPGLSASYGYTF.

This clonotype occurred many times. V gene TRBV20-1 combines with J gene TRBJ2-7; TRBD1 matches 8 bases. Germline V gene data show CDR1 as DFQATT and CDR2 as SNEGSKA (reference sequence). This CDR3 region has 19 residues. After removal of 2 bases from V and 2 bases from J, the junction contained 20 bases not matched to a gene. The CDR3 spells CSARSPLPPGTGQTYEQYF. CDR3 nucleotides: TGCAGTGCTAGATCACCCTTGCCGCCCGGGACAGGACAGACCTACGAGCAGTACTTC.

The CDR3 sequence is CASSLLQGSYGYTF. The DNA for the CDR3 is TGTGCCAGCAGCTTGCTACAGGGAAGCTATGGCTACACCTTC. V is TRBV5-6 and J is TRBJ1-2, with D possibly matching TRBD1 (6 bases). This CDR3 is built from 14 residues. V lost 1 base and J 4 bases, leaving 11 bases between the germline ends. CDR1 and CDR2 from the germline V gene are SGHDT and YYEEEE.

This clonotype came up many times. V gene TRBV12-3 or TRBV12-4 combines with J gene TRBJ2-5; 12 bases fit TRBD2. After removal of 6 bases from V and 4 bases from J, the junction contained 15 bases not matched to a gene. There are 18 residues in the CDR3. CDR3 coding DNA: TGTGCCAGCAGCCCCCTCGCGGCTAGCGGGGGGGGGCGAGAGACCCAGTACTTC. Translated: CASSPLAASGGGRETQYF.

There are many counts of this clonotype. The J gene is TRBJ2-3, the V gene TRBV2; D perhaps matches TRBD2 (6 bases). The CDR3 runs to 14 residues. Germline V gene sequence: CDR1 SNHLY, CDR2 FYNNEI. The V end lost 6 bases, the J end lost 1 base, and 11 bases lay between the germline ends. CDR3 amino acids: CASRTTGGTDTQYF. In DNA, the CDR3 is TGTGCCAGCAGGACAACGGGGGGCACAGATACGCAGTATTTT.

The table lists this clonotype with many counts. CDR3 residues: CSASPTGQYEQYF. CDR3 bases: TGCAGTGCTAGTCCCACGGGGCAATACGAGCAGTACTTC. V is TRBV20-1 and J is TRBJ2-7; either TRBD1 or TRBD2 may supply D (5 bases each). This CDR3 region has 13 residues. From germline, CDR1 is DFQATT and CDR2 SNEGSKA (reference sequence). V was clipped by 3 bases and J by 4 bases, with 13 bases between them.

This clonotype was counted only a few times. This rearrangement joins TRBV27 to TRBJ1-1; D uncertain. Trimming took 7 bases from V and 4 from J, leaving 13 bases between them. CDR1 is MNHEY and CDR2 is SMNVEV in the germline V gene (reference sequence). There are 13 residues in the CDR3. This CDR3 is CASTAGYGTEAFF. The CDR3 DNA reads TGTGCCAGCACCGCGGGGTATGGCACTGAAGCTTTCTTT.

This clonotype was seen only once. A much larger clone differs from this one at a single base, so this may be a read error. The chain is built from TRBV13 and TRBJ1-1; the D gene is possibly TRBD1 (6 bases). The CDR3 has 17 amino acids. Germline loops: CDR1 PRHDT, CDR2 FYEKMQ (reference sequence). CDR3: CASSLEVEDRRDTEGFF. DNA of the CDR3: TGTGCCAGCAGCTTAGAGGTGGAGGACCGTAGGGACACTGAAGGTTTCTTT.